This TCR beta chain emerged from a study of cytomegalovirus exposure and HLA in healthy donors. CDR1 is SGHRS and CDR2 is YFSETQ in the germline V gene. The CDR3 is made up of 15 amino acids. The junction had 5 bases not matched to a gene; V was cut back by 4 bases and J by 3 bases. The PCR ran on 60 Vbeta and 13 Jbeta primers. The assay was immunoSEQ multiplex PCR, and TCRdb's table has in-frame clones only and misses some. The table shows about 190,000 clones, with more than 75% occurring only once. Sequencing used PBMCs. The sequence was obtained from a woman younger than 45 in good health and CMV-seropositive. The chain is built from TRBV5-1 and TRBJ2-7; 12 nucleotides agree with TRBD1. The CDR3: CASSTGTGGSYEQYF. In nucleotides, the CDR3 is TGCGCCAGCAGCACGGGGACAGGGGGCAGCTACGAGCAGTACTTC. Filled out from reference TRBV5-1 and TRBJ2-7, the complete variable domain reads KAGVTQTPRYLIKTRGQQVTLSCSPISGHRSVSWYQQTPGQGLQFLFEYFSETQRNKGNFPGRFSGRQFSNSRSEMNVSTLELGDSALYLCASSTGTGGSYEQYFGPGTRLTVT.